The rows below give T cell receptor beta chains drawn from one sample of a study of shared clonotypes between healthy human individuals. Sequenced by immunoSEQ multiplex PCR; TCRdb stores in-frame clones only, minus some. The table lists a few million clones, more than 90% of them singletons. The sample was naive CD4+ T cells sorted from blood. The source of these receptors is a man aged 18-30 years in good health. CDR3s include the opening cysteine and the closing phenylalanine or tryptophan. Expanded clones get a size class; other rows say once, few or many, or leave the size out.

>TRBV6-1|.
CASSEGRIYEQYF
>TRBV19|.
CASTSFTDTQYF
>TRBV18|few
CASSPIQGAYNSPLHF
>TRBV21-1|.
CASSKAFFPATGAFGTEAFF
>TRBV27|.
CASSLVGETGELFF
>TRBV7-9|.
CASSGGETQYF
>TRBV19|.
CASRNRGHETQYF
>TRBV2|.
CASTRRENTEAFF
>TRBV14|.
CASSQGASGGPWNIQYF
>TRBV6-1|once
CASSDIAGGITDTQYF
>TRBV27|.
CASSLAQGGPDTQYF
>TRBV10-2|.
CASSGLRQLGF
>TRBV18|.
CASSPTLGRGGSPLHF
>TRBV7-2|.
CASSREPIGNTIYF
>TRBV19|.
CASSIASGVPKGNQPQHF
>TRBV28|once
CASTISWGSGANVLTF
>TRBV12-5|.
CASGLRYLAGQSYNEQFF
>TRBV18|.
CASSPLAAGSGEQYF
>TRBV6-5|.
CASSYPTGEGGYTF
>TRBV9|once
CASSVGGDPTGELFF
>TRBV6-1|.
CASGLAGEQYF
>TRBV18|once
CASSRTGPPSGANVLTF
>TRBV29-1|.
CSVAGTRTGLSYEQYF
>TRBV7-8|.
CASSLSMVGEQYF
>TRBV2|.
CASSEARGYGYTF
>TRBV18|.
CASSPAQFQETQYF
>TRBV19|.
CASSLYRGQETQYF
>TRBV7-9|once
CASSQGTGRNEKLFF
>TRBV6-4|.
CASSDPHGEGLSYEQYF
>TRBV19|.
CASSSRGGGEQYF
>TRBV4-3|once
CASSQEGGYNEQFF
>TRBV7-9|.
CASGNTGELFF
>TRBV6-6|.
CASSSKDPRKLFF
>TRBV18|.
CASSPTGGGVGYQPQHF
>TRBV18|.
CASSPPVGEEGTDTQYF
>TRBV7-9|.
CASSRLGGLFF
>TRBV5-1|.
CASNQGGHNEKLFF
>TRBV10-3|.
CAISESRGTGELFF
>TRBV18|.
CASSWGQGAKWEQYF
>TRBV5-1|.
CASSLNPDRSYGYTF